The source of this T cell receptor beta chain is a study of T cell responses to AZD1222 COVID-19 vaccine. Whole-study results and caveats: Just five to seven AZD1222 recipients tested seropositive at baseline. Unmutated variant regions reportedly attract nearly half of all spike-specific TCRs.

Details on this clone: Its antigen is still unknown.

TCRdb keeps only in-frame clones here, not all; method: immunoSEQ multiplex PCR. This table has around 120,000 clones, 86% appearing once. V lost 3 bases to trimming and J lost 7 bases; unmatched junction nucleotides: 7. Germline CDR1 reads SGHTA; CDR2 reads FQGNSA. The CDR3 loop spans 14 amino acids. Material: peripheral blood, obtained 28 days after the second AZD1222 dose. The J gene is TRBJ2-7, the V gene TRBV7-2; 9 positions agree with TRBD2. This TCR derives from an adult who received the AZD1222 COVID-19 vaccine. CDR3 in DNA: TGTGCCAGCAGCTTTAAGCGGGGGGCAGGGGAGCAGTACTTC. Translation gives CASSFKRGAGEQYF. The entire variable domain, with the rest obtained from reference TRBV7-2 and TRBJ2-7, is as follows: GAGVSQSPSNKVTEKGKDVELRCDPISGHTALYWYRQSLGQGLEFLIYFQGNSAPDKSGLPSDRFSAERTGGSVSTLTIQRTQQEDSAVYLCASSFKRGAGEQYFGPGTRLTVT.